The clone carrying this TCR beta chain was picked up many times. Its target is unknown. The sample comes from a study of early T cells in non-severe SARS-CoV-2 infection. Study in general: Unpaired chains resulted from sequencing bulk RNA of unsorted whole blood. Whole-study results and caveats: A preference for anti-spike CD8 responses marked VDJdb matching, which missed private and CD4 specificities.

Attachment of unique molecular identifiers was made to individual cDNA molecules. Each CDR3 protein gets one entry after TCRdb re-called the 5' RACE reads with MiXCR. This table has tens of thousands of distinct CDR3 sequences, 9.5% to 13% appearing once. The V and J ends lost 4 bases and 0 bases respectively, with 10 bases between them. The CDR3 sequence is 15 residues long. Germline-derived CDR1 and CDR2 are WNHNN and SYGVQD (reference sequence). This clonotype was sampled from an adult who was a healthcare worker with PCR-confirmed SARS-CoV-2 infection or an uninfected control (not recorded which). The V gene is TRBV10-1, the J gene TRBJ2-1; TRBD2 is a possible D gene (6 bases). What was sequenced was whole blood. The chain's CDR3 is CASSVEGSSYNEQFF. In nucleotides, the CDR3 is TGCGCCAGCAGTGTGGAGGGGAGCTCCTACAATGAGCAGTTCTTC.